A selection of T cell receptor beta chains follows, all from one sample in a study of CD8+ T cells in alopecia areata. Assay: immunoSEQ multiplex PCR; the TCRdb copy retains only in-frame clones and omits some. The sample holds about 220,000 clones, roughly 56% seen once. The sample here was CD4+ T cells sorted from blood, taken at week 4, from a patient treated with tofacitinib. The receptors derive from a human donor with alopecia areata. Each CDR3 is given with its conserved first and last residue. Fields, in order: J gene, D gene, CDR3 length, clone size, V gene, CDR3 protein, CDR3 DNA. A D gene is named only where the DNA matches it firmly. Clone size is given for some rows only: seen once, a few or many times, or a class if the clone is expanded.

>TRBJ2-3|.|16|.|TRBV11-2
CASSSYGTRSTDTQYF
TGTGCCAGCAGCAGCTATGGGACACGAAGCACAGATACGCAGTATTTT
>TRBJ2-7|TRBD1|14|few|TRBV19
CASSSGTGTYEQYF
TGTGCCAGTAGTTCCGGGACAGGAACCTACGAGCAGTACTTC
>TRBJ2-5|.|15|few|TRBV5-1
CASSLQGDFQETQYF
TGCGCCAGCAGCTTACAGGGAGACTTCCAAGAGACCCAGTACTTC
>TRBJ2-7|.|13|.|TRBV15
CATSRDGLHEQYF
TGTGCCACCAGCAGAGACGGTTTACACGAGCAGTACTTC
>TRBJ2-5|TRBD2|13|.|TRBV30
CAFVIAGQETQYF
TGTGCCTTTGTCATAGCGGGCCAAGAGACCCAGTACTTC
>TRBJ1-4|.|14|.|TRBV6-5
CASRFRGLGEKLFF
TGTGCCAGCAGGTTTCGGGGGCTGGGTGAAAAACTGTTTTTT
>TRBJ2-3|.|15|.|TRBV4-1
CASSQDPRYTDTQYF
TGCGCCAGCAGCCAAGATCCCCGTTACACAGATACGCAGTATTTT
>TRBJ1-6|.|13|few|TRBV30
CAWETGTNSPLHF
TGTGCCTGGGAGACAGGAACAAATTCACCCCTCCACTTT
>TRBJ2-3|TRBD1|14|.|TRBV5-6
CASSKTGGTDTQYF
TGTGCCAGCAGCAAGACAGGGGGCACAGATACGCAGTATTTT
>TRBJ1-4|.|12|once|TRBV29-1
CSVRVSAEKLFF
TGCAGCGTACGGGTATCGGCTGAAAAACTGTTTTTT
>TRBJ1-2|TRBD1|16|many|TRBV7-2
CASSPRDRGSLYGYTF
TGTGCCAGCAGCCCGAGGGACAGGGGATCCCTCTATGGCTACACCTTC
>TRBJ2-4|.|12|.|TRBV7-2
CASSLEVGLQYF
TGTGCCAGCAGCTTAGAGGTGGGACTTCAGTACTTC
>TRBJ1-5|.|18|.|TRBV7-2
CASSLAGLGGMSNQPQHF
TGTGCCAGCAGCTTAGCTGGGTTGGGGGGTATGAGCAATCAGCCCCAGCATTTT
>TRBJ2-1|.|15|few|TRBV18
CASSPRTGAWNEQFF
TGTGCCAGCTCACCACGAACAGGCGCCTGGAATGAGCAGTTCTTC
>TRBJ2-6|.|19|.|TRBV2
CASSRTSGTVIGGANVLTF
TGTGCCAGCAGTCGAACCTCCGGGACGGTGATCGGTGGGGCCAACGTCCTGACTTTC
>TRBJ1-2|.|13|.|TRBV9
CASSKEGPGGYTF
TGTGCCAGCAGTAAAGAGGGGCCGGGTGGCTACACCTTC
>TRBJ1-1|TRBD1|14|.|TRBV5-1
CASRPRQGQTEAFF
TGCGCCAGCAGACCCCGACAGGGCCAAACTGAAGCTTTCTTT